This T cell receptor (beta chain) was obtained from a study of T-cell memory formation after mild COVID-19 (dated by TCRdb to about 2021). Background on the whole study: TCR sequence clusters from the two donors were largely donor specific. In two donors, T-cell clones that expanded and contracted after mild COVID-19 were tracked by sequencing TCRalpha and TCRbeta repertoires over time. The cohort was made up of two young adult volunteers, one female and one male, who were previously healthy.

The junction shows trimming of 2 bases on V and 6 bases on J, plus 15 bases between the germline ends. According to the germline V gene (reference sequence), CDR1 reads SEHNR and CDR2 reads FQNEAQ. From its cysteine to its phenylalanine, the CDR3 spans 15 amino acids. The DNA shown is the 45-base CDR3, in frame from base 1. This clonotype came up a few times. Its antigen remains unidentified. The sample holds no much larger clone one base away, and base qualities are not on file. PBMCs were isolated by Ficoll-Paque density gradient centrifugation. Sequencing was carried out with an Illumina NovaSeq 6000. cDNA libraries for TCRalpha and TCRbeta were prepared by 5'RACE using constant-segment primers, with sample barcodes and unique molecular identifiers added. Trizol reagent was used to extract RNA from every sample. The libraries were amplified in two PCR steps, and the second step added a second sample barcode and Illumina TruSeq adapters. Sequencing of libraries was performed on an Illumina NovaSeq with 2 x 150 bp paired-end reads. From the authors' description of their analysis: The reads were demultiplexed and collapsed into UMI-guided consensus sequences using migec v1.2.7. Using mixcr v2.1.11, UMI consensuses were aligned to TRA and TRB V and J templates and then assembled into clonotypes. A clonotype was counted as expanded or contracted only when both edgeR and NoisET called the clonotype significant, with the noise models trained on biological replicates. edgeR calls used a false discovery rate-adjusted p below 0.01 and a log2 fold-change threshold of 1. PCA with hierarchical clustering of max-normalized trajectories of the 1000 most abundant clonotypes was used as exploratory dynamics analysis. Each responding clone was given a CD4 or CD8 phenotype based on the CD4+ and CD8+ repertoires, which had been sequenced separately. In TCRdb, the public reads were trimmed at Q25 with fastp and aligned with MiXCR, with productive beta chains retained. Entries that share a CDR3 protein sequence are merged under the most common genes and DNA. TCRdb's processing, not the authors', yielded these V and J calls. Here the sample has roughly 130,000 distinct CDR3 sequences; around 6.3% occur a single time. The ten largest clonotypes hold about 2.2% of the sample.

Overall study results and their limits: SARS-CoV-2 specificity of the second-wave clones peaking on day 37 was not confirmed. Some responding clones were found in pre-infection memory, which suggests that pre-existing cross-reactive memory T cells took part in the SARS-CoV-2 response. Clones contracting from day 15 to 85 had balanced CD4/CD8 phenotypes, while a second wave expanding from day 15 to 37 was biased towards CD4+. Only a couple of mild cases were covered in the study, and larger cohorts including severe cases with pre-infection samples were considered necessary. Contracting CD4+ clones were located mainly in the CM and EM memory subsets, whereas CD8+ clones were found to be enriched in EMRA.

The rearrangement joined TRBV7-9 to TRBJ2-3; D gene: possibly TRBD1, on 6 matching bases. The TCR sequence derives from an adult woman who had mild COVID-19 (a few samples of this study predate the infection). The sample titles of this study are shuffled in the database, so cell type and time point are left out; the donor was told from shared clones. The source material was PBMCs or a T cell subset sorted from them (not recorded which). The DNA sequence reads TGTGCCAGCAGCTTATATCGGACAGATCAGGATACGCAGTATTTT. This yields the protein CASSLYRTDQDTQYF.